The clone carrying this T cell receptor beta chain was seen a single time. No antigen is known for it. This sample is drawn from a study of T cell responses to AZD1222 COVID-19 vaccine. Overall study results and limits: A mostly white British donor set with more females was recruited, and clonal diversity was possibly underestimated.

V lost 6 bases, J lost 3 bases, and 15 bases lay in between. In germline, CDR1 is LNHDA, CDR2 SQIVND (reference sequence). The CDR3 is made up of 15 amino acids. The data were produced by immunoSEQ multiplex PCR, yet TCRdb's version contains in-frame clones alone and is incomplete. The data contain approximately 120,000 clones, 80% to 90% of them singletons. The source was peripheral blood, collected 28 days after the second AZD1222 dose. The clonotype originates from an adult who received the AZD1222 COVID-19 vaccine. This chain connects TRBV19 to TRBJ2-1; TRBD1 is a possible D gene (5 bases). The CDR3 sequence: CASRPPIGDYNEQFF. CDR3 nucleotide sequence: TGTGCCAGTAGGCCCCCCATAGGGGACTACAATGAGCAGTTCTTC. Supplemented by reference TRBV19 and TRBJ2-1, the full variable domain reads DGGITQSPKYLFRKEGQNVTLSCEQNLNHDAMYWYRQDPGQGLRLIYYSQIVNDFQKGDIAEGYSVSREKKESFPLTVTSAQKNPTAFYLCASRPPIGDYNEQFFGPGTRLTVL.